Listed below are T cell receptor beta chains from one sample, sequenced in a study of T cell responses to AZD1222 COVID-19 vaccine. The method was immunoSEQ multiplex PCR; TCRdb's version includes in-frame clones alone and lacks a portion of them. The sample holds tens of thousands of clones, 86% seen once. The starting material was peripheral blood, obtained 28 days after the second AZD1222 dose. Every receptor here comes from an adult who received the AZD1222 COVID-19 vaccine. Each CDR3 is given with its conserved first and last residue. The order of the fields is CDR3 protein, CDR3 DNA, clone size, V gene, D gene, J gene. The D gene is left open where the match is weak. Rows may omit the clone size; those that give it use once, few, many or a size class.

CDR3 protein: CASSPGTSVSYEQYF; CDR3 DNA: TGTGCCAGCAGTCCCGGGACTAGCGTCTCCTACGAGCAGTACTTC; clone size: NA; V gene: TRBV28; D gene: TRBD2; J gene: TRBJ2-7
CDR3 protein: CASSQNPGPETQYF; CDR3 DNA: TGTGCCAGCAGCCAAAACCCCGGGCCAGAGACCCAGTACTTC; clone size: NA; V gene: TRBV3-1/TRBV3-2; D gene: NA; J gene: TRBJ2-5
CDR3 protein: CASSLDTFQETQYF; CDR3 DNA: TGTGCCAGCAGCTTAGACACCTTCCAAGAGACCCAGTACTTC; clone size: NA; V gene: TRBV7-9; D gene: NA; J gene: TRBJ2-5
CDR3 protein: CASSLGLAVGELFF; CDR3 DNA: TGTGCCAGCAGCTTGGGACTAGCAGTCGGGGAGCTGTTTTTT; clone size: NA; V gene: TRBV7-9; D gene: TRBD2; J gene: TRBJ2-2
CDR3 protein: CASSLVGTGTEQYF; CDR3 DNA: TGTGCCAGCAGCTTGGTCGGGACAGGGACCGAGCAGTACTTC; clone size: few; V gene: TRBV5-4; D gene: TRBD1; J gene: TRBJ2-7
CDR3 protein: CASSQQGYETQYF; CDR3 DNA: TGTGCCAGCTCACAACAGGGGTACGAGACCCAGTACTTC; clone size: NA; V gene: TRBV18; D gene: TRBD1; J gene: TRBJ2-5
CDR3 protein: CASTRGQGLAGAVGEQFF; CDR3 DNA: TGTGCCAGCACGAGAGGGCAGGGACTGGCGGGAGCTGTCGGTGAGCAGTTCTTC; clone size: NA; V gene: TRBV7-8; D gene: TRBD2; J gene: TRBJ2-1
CDR3 protein: CASSQDTGGGYGYTF; CDR3 DNA: TGTGCCAGCAGCCAAGATACAGGGGGCGGCTATGGCTACACCTTC; clone size: NA; V gene: TRBV4-2; D gene: TRBD1; J gene: TRBJ1-2
CDR3 protein: CASSSGTPNTEAFF; CDR3 DNA: TGCGCCAGCAGCTCCGGGACACCAAACACTGAAGCTTTCTTT; clone size: NA; V gene: TRBV5-1; D gene: NA; J gene: TRBJ1-1
CDR3 protein: CASSLGMNTEAFF; CDR3 DNA: TGTGCCAGCAGCTTAGGTATGAACACTGAAGCTTTCTTT; clone size: NA; V gene: TRBV7-3; D gene: NA; J gene: TRBJ1-1
CDR3 protein: CASSSRTGKGEYEQYF; CDR3 DNA: TGTGCCAGCAGTTCCCGGACAGGGAAGGGGGAGTACGAGCAGTACTTC; clone size: once; V gene: TRBV28; D gene: TRBD1; J gene: TRBJ2-7
CDR3 protein: CASSLGALAGNNEQFF; CDR3 DNA: TGTGCCAGCAGCTTAGGTGCCCTAGCGGGGAACAATGAGCAGTTCTTC; clone size: NA; V gene: TRBV11-3; D gene: TRBD2; J gene: TRBJ2-1
CDR3 protein: CAIGITQGNTGELFF; CDR3 DNA: TGTGCCATCGGGATCACACAGGGGAACACCGGGGAGCTGTTTTTT; clone size: NA; V gene: TRBV10-3; D gene: NA; J gene: TRBJ2-2
CDR3 protein: CASSPIPQGDTQYF; CDR3 DNA: TGTGCCAGCAGCCCGATACCGCAAGGAGATACGCAGTATTTT; clone size: NA; V gene: TRBV4-2; D gene: NA; J gene: TRBJ2-3
CDR3 protein: CASSPPGKSGAAVGYEQYF; CDR3 DNA: TGTGCCAGCAGTCCCCCTGGGAAGTCAGGGGCCGCGGTGGGCTACGAGCAGTACTTC; clone size: NA; V gene: TRBV28; D gene: NA; J gene: TRBJ2-7
CDR3 protein: CASYLGTGLYEQYF; CDR3 DNA: TGTGCCAGCTACCTTGGGACGGGACTCTACGAGCAGTACTTC; clone size: few; V gene: TRBV6-5; D gene: NA; J gene: TRBJ2-7
CDR3 protein: CAWSRAAGYGYTF; CDR3 DNA: TGTGCCTGGAGTAGGGCAGCTGGCTATGGCTACACCTTC; clone size: NA; V gene: TRBV30; D gene: NA; J gene: TRBJ1-2
CDR3 protein: CASSVVSLAGAPGGELFF; CDR3 DNA: TGTGCCAGCAGCGTAGTTTCACTAGCGGGGGCCCCGGGGGGGGAGCTGTTTTTT; clone size: NA; V gene: TRBV9; D gene: TRBD2; J gene: TRBJ2-2
CDR3 protein: CASSLGGLDPGYTF; CDR3 DNA: TGTGCCAGCTCACTAGGAGGTCTGGACCCTGGCTACACCTTC; clone size: NA; V gene: TRBV18; D gene: NA; J gene: TRBJ1-2
CDR3 protein: CASSYDRNYGYTF; CDR3 DNA: TGTGCCAGCAGTTACGACAGAAACTATGGCTACACCTTC; clone size: NA; V gene: TRBV6-2/TRBV6-3; D gene: NA; J gene: TRBJ1-2
CDR3 protein: CASSYGQGGPGELFF; CDR3 DNA: TGTGCCAGCAGCTACGGACAGGGAGGCCCCGGGGAGCTGTTTTTT; clone size: NA; V gene: TRBV5-6; D gene: TRBD1; J gene: TRBJ2-2
CDR3 protein: CASSPYKESNQPQHF; CDR3 DNA: TGTGCCAGCTCACCATATAAGGAGAGCAATCAGCCCCAGCATTTT; clone size: NA; V gene: TRBV18; D gene: NA; J gene: TRBJ1-5
CDR3 protein: CASSMGLGFNEQFF; CDR3 DNA: TGTGCCAGTAGTATGGGTCTGGGTTTCAATGAGCAGTTCTTC; clone size: NA; V gene: TRBV19; D gene: NA; J gene: TRBJ2-1
CDR3 protein: CATSDPEAPGGRAGYGYTF; CDR3 DNA: TGTGCCACCAGTGATCCCGAGGCCCCAGGAGGGCGGGCAGGCTATGGCTACACCTTC; clone size: NA; V gene: TRBV24-1; D gene: NA; J gene: TRBJ1-2
CDR3 protein: CASSLSQGAFYSNQPQHF; CDR3 DNA: TGTGCCAGCAGCTTATCCCAGGGGGCTTTCTATAGCAATCAGCCCCAGCATTTT; clone size: NA; V gene: TRBV7-8; D gene: TRBD1; J gene: TRBJ1-5
CDR3 protein: CASSNRDGRGNQPQHF; CDR3 DNA: TGTGCCAGTAGTAACCGGGACGGAAGGGGCAATCAGCCCCAGCATTTT; clone size: NA; V gene: TRBV19; D gene: NA; J gene: TRBJ1-5
CDR3 protein: CASSPRSLTSGVDTQYF; CDR3 DNA: TGTGCCAGCAGTCCCAGGAGCCTGACTAGCGGGGTAGATACGCAGTATTTT; clone size: few; V gene: TRBV2; D gene: TRBD2; J gene: TRBJ2-3
CDR3 protein: CASSHWGPGNTIYF; CDR3 DNA: TGTGCCAGCAGCCATTGGGGCCCAGGAAACACCATATATTTT; clone size: NA; V gene: TRBV3-1/TRBV3-2; D gene: NA; J gene: TRBJ1-3
CDR3 protein: CASSALRGIGYGYTF; CDR3 DNA: TGTGCCAGCAGCGCCCTCAGGGGCATAGGATATGGCTACACCTTC; clone size: NA; V gene: TRBV7-2; D gene: NA; J gene: TRBJ1-2
CDR3 protein: CASSSDRDLNEQYF; CDR3 DNA: TGTGCCAGCTCCTCGGACAGGGACCTCAACGAGCAGTACTTC; clone size: NA; V gene: TRBV18; D gene: TRBD1; J gene: TRBJ2-7
CDR3 protein: CASSDRGPRRMNTEAFF; CDR3 DNA: TGTGCCAGCAGCGATAGGGGGCCTCGGCGGATGAACACTGAAGCTTTCTTT; clone size: NA; V gene: TRBV7-9; D gene: TRBD1; J gene: TRBJ1-1
CDR3 protein: CASLGTGVGELFF; CDR3 DNA: TGTGCCAGTCTCGGGACAGGGGTCGGGGAGCTGTTTTTT; clone size: NA; V gene: TRBV19; D gene: TRBD1; J gene: TRBJ2-2
CDR3 protein: CASSYEAVRSTEAFF; CDR3 DNA: TGTGCCAGCAGTTACGAGGCGGTTAGAAGCACTGAAGCTTTCTTT; clone size: NA; V gene: TRBV6-5; D gene: NA; J gene: TRBJ1-1
CDR3 protein: CASSHRGALNEQYF; CDR3 DNA: TGTGCCAGCAGCCACAGGGGGGCATTGAACGAGCAGTACTTC; clone size: once; V gene: TRBV2; D gene: TRBD1; J gene: TRBJ2-7
CDR3 protein: CSVVGDRGLGEKLFF; CDR3 DNA: TGCAGCGTTGTGGGGGACAGGGGGTTGGGTGAAAAACTGTTTTTT; clone size: once; V gene: TRBV29-1; D gene: TRBD1; J gene: TRBJ1-4
CDR3 protein: CASTSVGVPPYF; CDR3 DNA: TGTGCCAGCACCTCCGTCGGAGTCCCCCCGTATTTT; clone size: NA; V gene: TRBV28; D gene: NA; J gene: TRBJ2-3
CDR3 protein: CASSLVGRGQETQYF; CDR3 DNA: TGTGCCAGCAGCTTAGTGGGCAGGGGGCAAGAGACCCAGTACTTC; clone size: NA; V gene: TRBV7-9; D gene: TRBD1; J gene: TRBJ2-5
CDR3 protein: CASSFPRGVEAFF; CDR3 DNA: TGTGCCAGCAGCTTCCCCCGGGGAGTTGAAGCTTTCTTT; clone size: NA; V gene: TRBV5-6; D gene: NA; J gene: TRBJ1-1
CDR3 protein: CASRSGGETQYF; CDR3 DNA: TGTGCCAGCAGGAGCGGGGGGGAGACCCAGTACTTC; clone size: NA; V gene: TRBV2; D gene: TRBD2; J gene: TRBJ2-5
CDR3 protein: CASTRTGIIQETQYF; CDR3 DNA: TGTGCCAGCACCCGGACAGGGATTATACAAGAGACCCAGTACTTC; clone size: NA; V gene: TRBV6-5; D gene: TRBD1; J gene: TRBJ2-5
CDR3 protein: CASSLGAGGPTDTQYF; CDR3 DNA: TGCGCCAGCAGCTTGGGGGCGGGAGGGCCGACAGATACGCAGTATTTT; clone size: NA; V gene: TRBV5-1; D gene: TRBD2; J gene: TRBJ2-3
CDR3 protein: CASMPRGTYEQYF; CDR3 DNA: TGTGCCAGCATGCCCAGGGGGACCTACGAGCAGTACTTC; clone size: NA; V gene: TRBV6-5; D gene: TRBD1; J gene: TRBJ2-7
CDR3 protein: CASSLVSFYGYTF; CDR3 DNA: TGTGCCAGCAGCTTAGTGAGCTTCTATGGCTACACCTTC; clone size: NA; V gene: TRBV7-9; D gene: NA; J gene: TRBJ1-2
CDR3 protein: CAARMISFDTQYF; CDR3 DNA: TGTGCCGCCCGGATGATTAGTTTTGATACGCAGTATTTT; clone size: NA; V gene: TRBV6-5; D gene: NA; J gene: TRBJ2-3
CDR3 protein: CASSYRDSGANVLTF; CDR3 DNA: TGTGCCAGCAGTTACCGAGACTCTGGGGCCAACGTCCTGACTTTC; clone size: few; V gene: TRBV6-2/TRBV6-3; D gene: NA; J gene: TRBJ2-6
CDR3 protein: CASSQETEYNEKLFF; CDR3 DNA: TGTGCCAGCAGCCAAGAGACCGAGTATAATGAAAAACTGTTTTTT; clone size: NA; V gene: TRBV3-1/TRBV3-2; D gene: NA; J gene: TRBJ1-4
CDR3 protein: CASSVGTDLYGYTF; CDR3 DNA: TGTGCCAGCAGCGTAGGGACAGACCTCTATGGCTACACCTTC; clone size: few; V gene: TRBV9; D gene: NA; J gene: TRBJ1-2
CDR3 protein: CASQPVKNTGELFF; CDR3 DNA: TGCGCCAGCCAGCCCGTTAAGAACACCGGGGAGCTGTTTTTT; clone size: NA; V gene: TRBV4-1; D gene: NA; J gene: TRBJ2-2
CDR3 protein: CASGTVGTIYF; CDR3 DNA: TGTGCCAGTGGGACCGTGGGGACCATATATTTT; clone size: NA; V gene: TRBV19; D gene: NA; J gene: TRBJ1-3
CDR3 protein: CASSQRKAEAFF; CDR3 DNA: TGTGCCAGCAGCCAGCGTAAAGCTGAAGCTTTCTTT; clone size: NA; V gene: TRBV5-6; D gene: NA; J gene: TRBJ1-1